There are a few counts of the clone carrying this T cell receptor beta chain. This sample is part of a study of blood T cell repertoires in COVID-19. Study in general: From the United States, Italy and Spain came samples of acute and convalescent COVID-19.

In the authors' workflow: Scientists estimated how many nucleated cells there were by amplifying reference gene primers. The method was immunoSEQ multiplex PCR; TCRdb's version includes in-frame clones alone and lacks a portion of them. D and trimming were read from the DNA, whereas the V and J calls and clone size are those reported in that table. The table has 100,000 to 150,000 clones, approximately 83% seen once; the top ten hold roughly 12%. This TCR came from a man in his sixties with acute or convalescent COVID-19. Specimen: peripheral blood.

The CDR3: CASSSTGGSRSPLHF. The CDR3, as DNA: TGTGCCAGCAGCTCGACGGGGGGCTCCCGTTCACCCCTCCACTTT. The chain carries TRBV7-9 and TRBJ1-6, with a weak D call TRBD1 (6 bases). Germline V lookup: CDR1 SEHNR, CDR2 FQNEAQ (reference sequence). The CDR3 extends over 15 amino acids. V was clipped by 4 bases and J by 9 bases, with 16 bases between them. Together with reference TRBV7-9 and TRBJ1-6, the CDR3 gives the full variable domain: DTGVSQNPRHKITKRGQNVTFRCDPISEHNRLYWYRQTLGQGPEFLTYFQNEAQLEKSRLLSDRFSAERPKGSFSTLEIQRTEQGDSAMYLCASSSTGGSRSPLHFGNGTRLTVT.